These T cell receptor beta chains were read from a single sample in a study of OX40 agonist ivuxolimab in advanced cancers. The method was immunoSEQ multiplex PCR; TCRdb's version includes in-frame clones alone and lacks a portion of them. The profile covers around 67,000 clones, with under 90% appearing a single time and 1.2% taken by the ten largest. Sample: CD4+ or CD8+ T cells sorted from blood, taken in a trial of the OX40 agonist ivuxolimab. These receptor sequences come from an adult with an advanced solid tumor such as melanoma, head and neck, liver or kidney cancer. Both conserved end residues are part of each CDR3. Fields, in order: CDR3 DNA, CDR3 protein, D gene, clone size, CDR3 length, V gene, J gene. A D gene is named only where the DNA matches it firmly. Only part of the rows carry a size: once, few, many, or a class if the clone is expanded.

TGTGCCAGCAGCAACCCCGGGAACCTGTACACCGGGGAGCTGTTTTTT	CASSNPGNLYTGELFF	NA	NA	16	TRBV7-9	TRBJ2-2
TGCGCCAGCAGCCTCGGAAGAGGGACAAAGGGTGGCTACACCTTC	CASSLGRGTKGGYTF	NA	NA	15	TRBV4-1	TRBJ1-2
TGTGCCAGTAATCCAGTAGCTAACTATGGCTACACCTTC	CASNPVANYGYTF	NA	NA	13	TRBV19	TRBJ1-2
TGTGCCAGCAGCCCAACGACCGGGACAGGGGCCGGCGGCTACACCTTC	CASSPTTGTGAGGYTF	TRBD1	NA	16	TRBV9	TRBJ1-2
TGTGCCAGCAGCCAAGACCCGAGGGAAGGCTATGGCTACACCTTC	CASSQDPREGYGYTF	NA	few	15	TRBV4-2	TRBJ1-2
TGTGCCAGCAGTTCTGCGTGGAATGAAAAACTGTTTTTT	CASSSAWNEKLFF	NA	NA	13	TRBV6-6	TRBJ1-4
TGTGCCAGCAGTTACTCTCCGGGTATAAACTATGGCTACACCTTC	CASSYSPGINYGYTF	NA	NA	15	TRBV6-5	TRBJ1-2
TGTGCCAGCAGTTACTCGAAGGGACTAGCGGGGGACGAGCAGTACTTC	CASSYSKGLAGDEQYF	TRBD2	NA	16	TRBV6-5	TRBJ2-7
TGTGCCAGCAGTGAAGGGTTGCGGAGTCCGGGGCAGCCCCAGCATTTT	CASSEGLRSPGQPQHF	NA	NA	16	TRBV6-1	TRBJ1-5
TGTGCCAGCAGCCTCCGGGGTCGCGGCTATGGCTACACCTTC	CASSLRGRGYGYTF	NA	NA	14	TRBV5-8	TRBJ1-2
TGTGCCAGCAGTTTATCGTTAGGTCAGAGGGGCAATCAGCCCCAGCATTTT	CASSLSLGQRGNQPQHF	NA	NA	17	TRBV27	TRBJ1-5
TGTGCCACCAGCAGAGATGTCCTCGACAGGGATCATGGCTACACCTTC	CATSRDVLDRDHGYTF	TRBD1	few	16	TRBV15	TRBJ1-2
TGTGCCAGTAGTATCGACCCGAGATCCTATGGCTACACCTTC	CASSIDPRSYGYTF	NA	NA	14	TRBV19	TRBJ1-2
TGTGCCACACACCGGGCTATTAATGAAAAACTGTTTTTT	CATHRAINEKLFF	NA	NA	13	TRBV10-3	TRBJ1-4
TGCGCCAGCAGCTTTGACGCAGGCTACACCTTC	CASSFDAGYTF	NA	NA	11	TRBV5-1	TRBJ1-2
TGTGCCAGCAGCTTCGATTTTTCGCTCCAAGAGACCCAGTACTTC	CASSFDFSLQETQYF	NA	NA	15	TRBV7-8	TRBJ2-5
TGCGCCAGCAGTACGGAGGGAGGGCGATGGACTGGAAACACCATATATTTT	CASSTEGGRWTGNTIYF	NA	NA	17	TRBV5-1	TRBJ1-3
TGTGCCAGCAGCCCCCGGGACACCTCCCAGCAGTACTTC	CASSPRDTSQQYF	NA	once	13	TRBV7-6	TRBJ2-5
TGTGCCAGCAGTGACAGGGGGCCGTACACCGGGGAGCTGTTTTTT	CASSDRGPYTGELFF	TRBD1	NA	15	TRBV6-1	TRBJ2-2
TGTGCCAGCAGCTTGGGACAGGGGTTCTCTGGAAACACCATATATTTT	CASSLGQGFSGNTIYF	TRBD1	NA	16	TRBV5-8	TRBJ1-3
TGTGCCAGCAGTCTAGCGGGGGGCGGCCTCTTCGGGCAGTACTTC	CASSLAGGGLFGQYF	TRBD2	NA	15	TRBV6-1	TRBJ2-7
TGTGCCAGCTTGCGACAGGGGACCACCTACGAGCAGTACTTC	CASLRQGTTYEQYF	TRBD1	NA	14	TRBV2	TRBJ2-7
TGCAGCGTGATACGGACAGGGAGAGAGACCCAGTACTTC	CSVIRTGRETQYF	TRBD1	NA	13	TRBV29-1	TRBJ2-5
TGTGCCAGCTCACCACCGTCAAGGGGCAATGAGCAGTTCTTC	CASSPPSRGNEQFF	NA	NA	14	TRBV18	TRBJ2-1
TGCGCCAGCAGCTTAACCCAGACAGGGATGAGTGAAAAACTGTTTTTT	CASSLTQTGMSEKLFF	TRBD1	NA	16	TRBV5-1	TRBJ1-4
TGTGCCAGCAGCCAGGCCACCGGACGGGGGCAGCCCCAGCATTTT	CASSQATGRGQPQHF	NA	NA	15	TRBV4-2	TRBJ1-5
TGCGCCAGCAGCTTGGCCAGGGGCGCCGGGGAGCTGTTTTTT	CASSLARGAGELFF	NA	NA	14	TRBV5-1	TRBJ2-2
TGTGCCAGCAGCTATACGACAGGGGCGGGAAACACCATATATTTT	CASSYTTGAGNTIYF	TRBD1	NA	15	TRBV9	TRBJ1-3
TGTGCCAGCAGCCCAATGGCAGGGGGTAATGGTGAAAAACTGTTTTTT	CASSPMAGGNGEKLFF	TRBD1	NA	16	TRBV9	TRBJ1-4
TGTGCCAGTAGTTCCCAGCGGGGGAACACAGATACGCAGTATTTT	CASSSQRGNTDTQYF	TRBD2	NA	15	TRBV19	TRBJ2-3
TGTGCCAGCAGCGTAGGGTCCTGGAATGAGCAGTTCTTC	CASSVGSWNEQFF	NA	NA	13	TRBV9	TRBJ2-1
TGTGCCAGCACCTCCACAGGGAACACCGGGGAGCTGTTTTTT	CASTSTGNTGELFF	NA	NA	14	TRBV13	TRBJ2-2
TGTGCCAGTAGTATAAGGCAGGGTGAGCAGTTCTTC	CASSIRQGEQFF	NA	once	12	TRBV19	TRBJ2-1
TGTGCCAGCAGCGTAGGGACAGGGGGCACCGGGGAGCTGTTTTTT	CASSVGTGGTGELFF	TRBD1	many	15	TRBV9	TRBJ2-2
TGTGCCAGCAGCTTAGCTGAGGGCAGGGGAAACACCATATATTTT	CASSLAEGRGNTIYF	NA	NA	15	TRBV7-8	TRBJ1-3